This entry lists 4 T cell receptor beta chains sequenced from one sample in a study of blood T cell repertoires in COVID-19. Profiled with immunoSEQ multiplex PCR; TCRdb holds only in-frame clones, not every one. The top ten hold approximately 2.8% of the sample, which has a few hundred thousand clones, approximately 87% seen once. Sequencing was done on a sample of PBMCs or T cells enriched from blood (not recorded which). The receptors were gathered from a woman in her forties or fifties in a cohort exposed to, infected with or recovered from COVID-19 (not recorded which).

The chain combines TRBV27 with TRBJ1-2; D might be TRBD1 (6 bases). The V and J ends lost 4 bases and 7 bases respectively, with 16 bases between them. CDR1 is MNHEY, CDR2 SMNVEV, per germline (reference sequence). The CDR3 contains 14 residues. The CDR3 bases are TGTGCCAGCAGTTCCCGGCGGGGGGCCGGTGGCTACACCTTC. It translates to CASSSRRGAGGYTF.

The chain recombines TRBV2 with TRBJ2-1, with unresolved D. The CDR3 consists of 12 residues. Trimming took 5 bases from V and 12 from J, leaving 14 bases between them. Germline-derived CDR1 and CDR2 are SNHLY and FYNNEI. The CDR3: CASSTITMMQFF. CDR3 DNA: TGTGCCAGCAGTACTATTACAATGATGCAGTTCTTC.

This clone was observed a single time. Other DNA sequences within the sample encode an identical CDR3. V gene TRBV6-2 or TRBV6-3 combines with J gene TRBJ1-1; possibly TRBD1 for D (6 bases). The CDR3 covers 13 residues. CDR1 and CDR2 from the germline V gene are MNHEY and SVGEGT. Trimming took off 3 bases at V and 5 bases at J, with 10 bases between the two ends. Here the CDR3 reads CASSYGGLTEAFF. CDR3 DNA: TGTGCCAGCAGTTATGGGGGCCTAACTGAAGCTTTCTTT.

J is TRBJ2-3 and V is TRBV7-8; perhaps TRBD2 as D (5 bases). This CDR3 has 14 residues. Germline CDR1 and CDR2: SGHVS and FQNEAQ. V gave up 5 bases and J gave up 2 bases, with 11 bases separating them. In nucleotides, the CDR3 is TGTGCCAGCAGCACAGCGGAAGTCACAGATACGCAGTATTTT. Translation: CASSTAEVTDTQYF.